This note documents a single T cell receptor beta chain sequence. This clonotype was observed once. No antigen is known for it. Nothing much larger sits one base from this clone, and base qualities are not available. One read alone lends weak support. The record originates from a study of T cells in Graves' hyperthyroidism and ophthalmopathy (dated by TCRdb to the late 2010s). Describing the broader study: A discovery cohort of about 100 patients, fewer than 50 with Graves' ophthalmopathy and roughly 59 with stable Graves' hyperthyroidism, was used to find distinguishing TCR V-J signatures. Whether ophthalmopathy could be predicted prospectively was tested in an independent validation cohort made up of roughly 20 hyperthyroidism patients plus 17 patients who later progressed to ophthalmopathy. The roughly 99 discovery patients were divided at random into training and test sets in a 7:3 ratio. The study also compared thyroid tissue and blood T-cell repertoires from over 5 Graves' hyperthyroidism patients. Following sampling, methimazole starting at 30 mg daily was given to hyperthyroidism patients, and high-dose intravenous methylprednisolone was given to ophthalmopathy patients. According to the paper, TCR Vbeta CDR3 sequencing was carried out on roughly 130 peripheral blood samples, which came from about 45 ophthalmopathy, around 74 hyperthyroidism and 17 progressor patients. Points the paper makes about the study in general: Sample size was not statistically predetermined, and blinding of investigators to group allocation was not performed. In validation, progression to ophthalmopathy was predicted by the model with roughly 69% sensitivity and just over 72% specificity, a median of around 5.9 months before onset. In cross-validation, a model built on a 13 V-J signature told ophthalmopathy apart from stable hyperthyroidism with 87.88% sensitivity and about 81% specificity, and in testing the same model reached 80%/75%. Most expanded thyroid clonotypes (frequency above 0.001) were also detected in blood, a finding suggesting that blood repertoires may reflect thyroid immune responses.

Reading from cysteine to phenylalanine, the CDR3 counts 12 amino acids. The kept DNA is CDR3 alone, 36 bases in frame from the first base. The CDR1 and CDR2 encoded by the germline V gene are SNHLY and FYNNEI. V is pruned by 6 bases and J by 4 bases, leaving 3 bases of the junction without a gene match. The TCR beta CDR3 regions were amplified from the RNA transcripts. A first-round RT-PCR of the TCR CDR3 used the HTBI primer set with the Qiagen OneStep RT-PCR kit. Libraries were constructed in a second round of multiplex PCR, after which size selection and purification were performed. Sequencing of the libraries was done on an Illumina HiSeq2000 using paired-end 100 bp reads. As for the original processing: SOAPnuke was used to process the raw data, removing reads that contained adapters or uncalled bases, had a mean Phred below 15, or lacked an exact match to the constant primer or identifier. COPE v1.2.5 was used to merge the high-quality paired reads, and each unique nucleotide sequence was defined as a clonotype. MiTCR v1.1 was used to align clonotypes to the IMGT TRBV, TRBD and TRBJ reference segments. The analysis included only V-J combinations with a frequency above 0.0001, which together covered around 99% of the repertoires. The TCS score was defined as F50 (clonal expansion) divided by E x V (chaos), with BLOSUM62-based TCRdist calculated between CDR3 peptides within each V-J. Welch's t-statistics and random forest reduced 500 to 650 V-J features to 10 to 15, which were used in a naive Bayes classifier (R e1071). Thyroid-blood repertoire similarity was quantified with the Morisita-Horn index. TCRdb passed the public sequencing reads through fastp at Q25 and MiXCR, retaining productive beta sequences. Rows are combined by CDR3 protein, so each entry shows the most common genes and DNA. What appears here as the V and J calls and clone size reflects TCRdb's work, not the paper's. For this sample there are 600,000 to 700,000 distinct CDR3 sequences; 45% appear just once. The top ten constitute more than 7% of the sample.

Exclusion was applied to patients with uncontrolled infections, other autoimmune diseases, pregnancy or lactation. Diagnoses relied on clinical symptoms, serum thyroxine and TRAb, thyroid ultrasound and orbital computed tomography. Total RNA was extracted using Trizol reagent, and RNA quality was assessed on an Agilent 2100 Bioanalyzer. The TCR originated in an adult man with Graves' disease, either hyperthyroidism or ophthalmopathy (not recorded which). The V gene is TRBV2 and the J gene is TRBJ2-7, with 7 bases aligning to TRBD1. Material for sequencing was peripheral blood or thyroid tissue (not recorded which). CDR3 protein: CASRPRGYEQYF. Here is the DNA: TGTGCCAGCAGACCCAGGGGGTACGAGCAGTACTTC.